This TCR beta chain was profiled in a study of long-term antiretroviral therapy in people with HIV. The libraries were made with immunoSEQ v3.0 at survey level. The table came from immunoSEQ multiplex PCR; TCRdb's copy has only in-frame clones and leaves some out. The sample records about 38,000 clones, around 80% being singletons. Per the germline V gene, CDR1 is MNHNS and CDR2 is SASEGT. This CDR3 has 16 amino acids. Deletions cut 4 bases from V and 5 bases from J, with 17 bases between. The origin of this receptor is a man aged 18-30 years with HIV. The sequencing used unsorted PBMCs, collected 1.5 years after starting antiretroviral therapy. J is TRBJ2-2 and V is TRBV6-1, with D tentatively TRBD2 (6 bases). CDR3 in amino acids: CASSGLGAGITGELFF. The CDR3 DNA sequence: TGTGCCAGCAGTGGACTCGGGGCGGGAATAACCGGGGAGCTGTTTTTT.